This entry lists 26 T cell receptor beta chains sequenced from one sample in a study of blood T cells in healthy people across ages (dated by TCRdb to between 2014 and 2017). The receptor library was made with 5' RACE. Reads for this sample came from an Illumina HiSeq 2500. The second PCR ran for about 6 to 12 cycles and used a J-beta primer mix along with a sample-barcoded 5' primer. TCRdb applied fastp at Q25 and MiXCR to the public reads, then kept only in-frame beta chains. Rows with one shared CDR3 protein collapse into an entry with the most common genes and DNA. For this sample the table gives approximately 960,000 distinct CDR3 sequences, of which 25% to 35% were detected only once. 10% of the sample is taken by the ten largest. These sequences were also reported in another study, on T cells of mothers and their children.

Sequencing was carried out using blood. Receptors originate from a woman aged 40 to 49 in good health.

This clonotype was found many times. The V and J genes are TRBV20-1 and TRBJ1-4; D may be TRBD1 (6 bases). V was clipped by 5 bases and J by 7 bases, with 20 bases between them. CDR1 DFQATT and CDR2 SNEGSKA come from the germline V gene (reference sequence). This CDR3 spans 15 amino acids. This CDR3 reads CSAPRPGGAIEKLFF. In nucleotides, the CDR3 is TGCAGTGCTCCCCGGCCGGGGGGCGCGATTGAAAAACTGTTTTTT.

At least ten counts were recorded for this clonotype. The V call is TRBV5-6, the J call TRBJ1-1; D ambiguous. Germline values: CDR1 SGHDT, CDR2 YYEEEE. The CDR3 loop spans 15 amino acids. Trimming left V 2 bases short and J 3 bases short, with 14 bases between. The CDR3 loop reads CASSLFSLEDTEAFF. CDR3 sequence (DNA): TGTGCCAGCAGCTTATTCAGCCTGGAGGACACTGAAGCTTTCTTT.

This clonotype appeared a few times. The chain joins TRBV27 to TRBJ1-3, with D possibly matching TRBD1 (6 bases). Germline-derived CDR1 and CDR2 are MNHEY and SMNVEV (reference sequence). The CDR3 extends over 17 amino acids. Trimming took 0 bases from V and 0 from J, leaving 12 bases between them. The CDR3, as DNA: TGTGCCAGCAGTTTATCACCGGGGGGCCTCTCTGGAAACACCATATATTTT. It yields the protein CASSLSPGGLSGNTIYF.

This clonotype was counted once. A much larger clonotype is one base distant, so this may be a read error. This likely comes from a read error, as the CDR3 has no conserved phenylalanine or tryptophan at its end. The V call is TRBV10-3, the J call TRBJ2-4; D is uncertain. The DNA end is more similar to TRBJ2-7, so the J call may be wrong. Germline lookup yields CDR1 ENHRY and CDR2 SYGVKD. The CDR3 runs to 12 residues. The CDR3 region is CAISESEDEQYC. CDR3 coding DNA: TGTGCCATCAGTGAGTCTGAGGACGAGCAGTACTGC.

This clonotype has a handful of counts. This sequence joins TRBV20-1 and TRBJ1-2, with D perhaps matching TRBD1 (6 bases). There are 13 residues in the CDR3. The V end lost 6 bases, the J end lost 6 bases, and 17 bases lay between the germline ends. Germline lookup yields CDR1 DFQATT and CDR2 SNEGSKA (reference sequence). DNA for the CDR3: TGCAGTGCCCCGGGGAGGGGGAGGGATGGCTACACCTTC. It is translated as CSAPGRGRDGYTF.

This clonotype was observed a few times. The genes are TRBV7-2 and TRBJ2-7; D remains unclear. From germline, CDR1 is SGHTA and CDR2 FQGNSA. The V end was cut by 8 bases, the J end by 4 bases, with 9 bases between. The CDR3 sequence is 11 residues long. The CDR3 nucleotides read TGTGCCAGCGTATCGGGTTACGAGCAGTACTTC. It codes for CASVSGYEQYF.

This chain uses TRBV7-2 with TRBJ2-5; the match to TRBD2 covers 12 bases. This CDR3 comprises 16 residues. The J segment lost 11 bases and the V segment lost 0 bases, leaving 10 bases of the junction unmatched. The V gene's germline CDR1 is SGHTA and CDR2 FQGNSA. Written as DNA, the CDR3 is TGTGCCAGCAGCTTAGCTGCTAGCGGGGGGGTTAATGAGCAGTACTTC. It encodes CASSLAASGGVNEQYF.

This clonotype was found many times. The chain joins TRBV9 to TRBJ2-7; TRBD2 matches 10 bases. CDR3 length equals 16 residues. J was trimmed by 2 bases and V by 0 bases; bases with no gene match: 5. The germline gives CDR1 SGDLS, CDR2 YYNGEE. CDR3 protein: CASSVGASGGTYEQYF. CDR3 DNA: TGTGCCAGCAGCGTAGGCGCTAGCGGGGGCACCTACGAGCAGTACTTC.

Comment on this clonotype: One base away lies a much larger clone, so this may be a sequencing read error. The genes are TRBV6-4 and TRBJ2-6, with D possibly being TRBD1 (5 bases). The CDR3 length is 14 residues. In germline, CDR1 is MRHNA, CDR2 SNTAGT. CDR3 protein: CASSDQSGANVRTF. CDR3 in DNA: TGTGCCAGCAGTGACCAATCTGGGGCCAACGTCCGGACTTTC.

This clonotype was picked up many times. This rearrangement joins TRBV5-1 to TRBJ2-1; 10 bases agree with TRBD1. The germline V gene encodes CDR1 SGHRS and CDR2 YFSETQ. The CDR3 has 15 residues. V dropped 4 bases and J dropped 4; count of bases not matched to a gene: 5. CDR3 DNA sequence: TGCGCCAGCAGCGGGGGACAGGGGAATTACAATGAGCAGTTCTTC. Translation: CASSGGQGNYNEQFF.

As concerns this clonotype: This may be a read error: a much more frequent sequence differs by one nucleotide. The chain joins TRBV7-8 to TRBJ2-5, with D uncertain. Trimming removed 1 base at V and 2 bases at J, with 11 bases between. The CDR3 is 15 residues long. Germline-derived CDR1 and CDR2 are SGHVS and FQNEAQ. CDR3 loop: CASSLVRLLQETQYF. Written as DNA, the CDR3 is TGTGCCAGCAGCTTAGTGCGGCTGCTACAAGAGACCCAGTACTTC.

In this sample, this clonotype turned up a few times. CDR3 region: CASSYGTDEQFF. CDR3 coding DNA: TGTGCCAGCAGCTACGGGACAGACGAGCAGTTCTTC. This chain uses TRBV7-9 with TRBJ2-1; 7 bases align to TRBD1. J lost 10 bases, V lost 4 bases, and 4 bases had no gene match. Germline loops: CDR1 SEHNR, CDR2 FQNEAQ (reference sequence). This CDR3 is 12 amino acids long.

The CDR3 DNA reads TGTGCCAGCAGCCCTACCGGGGGGGAGGGGGCTAATGAAAAACTGTTTTTT. Amino acid sequence: CASSPTGGEGANEKLFF. This chain uses TRBV5-5 with TRBJ1-4; possible D gene TRBD1, 6 bases. This CDR3 spans 17 amino acids. Germline values: CDR1 SGHKS, CDR2 YYEKEE (reference sequence). Between the trimmed V and J ends, which lost 4 bases and 3 bases, there was a span of 19 bases.

The sample holds a few counts of this clonotype. This chain connects TRBV3-1 to TRBJ2-7, with 13 bases matching TRBD2. CDR1 and CDR2 from the germline V gene are LGHDT and YNNKEL (reference sequence). The CDR3 contains 15 residues. V shed 3 bases and J 5 bases; nucleotides not matched to a gene: 4. The CDR3 nucleotides are TGTGCCAGCAGCCAGACTAGCGGGGGGTCCAACGAGCAGTACTTC. Amino acid sequence: CASSQTSGGSNEQYF.

V and J are TRBV20-1 and TRBJ1-2; D unclear. Trimming stripped 3 bases from V and 5 bases from J, with 16 bases between. Germline V gives CDR1 DFQATT, CDR2 SNEGSKA (reference sequence). The CDR3 has 14 amino acids. The CDR3 spells CSASQLPRSYGYTF. CDR3 DNA: TGCAGTGCTAGTCAATTGCCCAGGTCTTATGGCTACACCTTC.

The table lists this clonotype with a few counts. The rearrangement uses TRBV7-3 and TRBJ2-4; maybe TRBD1 (7 bases). The CDR3 is 15 residues long. Germline lookup yields CDR1 SGHTA and CDR2 FQGTGA. The V and J ends lost 1 base and 8 bases respectively, with 15 bases between them. The CDR3 DNA sequence: TGTGCCAGCAGCTTAAGCCCAGGGGGAGGTTACATTCAGTACTTC. Its translation is CASSLSPGGGYIQYF.

The table lists this clonotype with a count of one. The chain uses TRBV6-1 and TRBJ1-2; possibly TRBD1 for D (5 bases). Germline CDR1 MNHNS, CDR2 SASEGT. V gave up 6 bases and J gave up 8 bases, with 34 bases separating them. CDR3 size: 19 residues. CDR3 nucleotides: TGTGCCAGCAGAATCCTTGAGGGGCCTACGATAAACTTGATGGTCGGCTACACCTTC. Protein sequence: CASRILEGPTINLMVGYTF.

This clonotype was found a few times. The chain combines TRBV5-1 with TRBJ2-1, with D uncertain. Germline V lookup: CDR1 SGHRS, CDR2 YFSETQ. V gave up 3 bases and J gave up 14 bases, with 24 bases separating them. The CDR3 is 15 amino acids. CDR3 bases: TGCGCCAGCAGCTCCCCACCGGTACAGCCAAGGGTCGAGTTCTTC. Its translation: CASSSPPVQPRVEFF.

This clonotype showed up just a few times. The rearrangement links TRBV4-2 to TRBJ2-1, with 7 bases that match TRBD2. With 3 bases clipped from V and 3 bases from J, the junction kept 8 bases outside the gene matches. Germline V gene data show CDR1 as LGHNA and CDR2 as YNFKEQ. This CDR3 has 16 amino acids. As DNA, the CDR3 is TGTGCCAGCAGCCAGCTGCCTAGCGGCCTCTACAATGAGCAGTTCTTC. This translates into CASSQLPSGLYNEQFF.

This clonotype was detected ten times or more. This chain uses TRBV7-6 with TRBJ2-1; the D is unclear. In germline, CDR1 is SGHVS, CDR2 FNYEAQ. Trimming left V 3 bases short and J 9 bases short, with 12 bases between. CDR3 length: 13 residues. The CDR3 DNA reads TGTGCCAGCAGCTTGATTGGACCCGGTGAGCAGTTCTTC. Translation: CASSLIGPGEQFF.

In this sample, this clonotype turned up many times. The J gene is TRBJ2-5, the V gene TRBV20-1; 8 nucleotides match TRBD2. The CDR3 sequence is 15 residues long. Trimming removed 1 base from V and 0 bases from J; junction bases left unmatched: 4. Germline assignment: CDR1 DFQATT and CDR2 SNEGSKA (reference sequence). DNA of the CDR3: TGCAGTGCTAGAGGCGGGGGGTTGTACCAAGAGACCCAGTACTTC. Translating it yields CSARGGGLYQETQYF.

This clonotype was counted many times. J is TRBJ1-2 and V is TRBV24-1; D is unclear. Trimming pared 3 bases from V and 2 bases from J, leaving 3 bases between. Looked up from germline, CDR1 is KGHDR and CDR2 is SFDVKD. The CDR3 is 12 residues long. CDR3 sequence (DNA): TGTGCCACCAGTGATAACAACTATGGCTACACCTTC. Protein product: CATSDNNYGYTF.

The V call is TRBV11-2, the J call TRBJ2-1; 9 nucleotides line up with TRBD2. With 1 base clipped from V and 6 bases from J, the junction kept 13 bases outside the gene matches. The CDR3 runs to 18 residues. In germline, CDR1 is SGHAT, CDR2 FQNNGV. CDR3 in amino acids: CASSLGGGGAASINEQFF. CDR3 DNA sequence: TGTGCCAGCAGCTTAGGGGGCGGGGGGGCTGCGTCGATCAATGAGCAGTTCTTC.

Of note for this clonotype: Possible read error: a much larger clone is one base away. The rearrangement links TRBV7-3 to TRBJ2-7; perhaps TRBD2 as D (5 bases). Germline V gene data show CDR1 as SGHTA and CDR2 as FQGTGA. There are 13 residues in the CDR3. The CDR3 protein is CASILFRGSEQYF. CDR3 nucleotides: TGTGCCAGCATCTTATTCCGGGGTTCCGAGCAGTACTTC.

The V call is TRBV28, the J call TRBJ1-2, with TRBD1 as a possible D gene (5 bases). CDR1 is MDHEN, CDR2 SYDVKM, per germline. The CDR3 is made up of 15 amino acids. The V gene lost 7 bases and the J gene lost 5 bases, with 20 bases spanning the gap. The CDR3 sequence: CASTTNLGRVYGYTF. The CDR3 nucleotides read TGTGCCAGCACCACGAATCTCGGCAGGGTGTATGGCTACACCTTC.

This clonotype showed up many times. The rearrangement uses TRBV28 and TRBJ1-5; the D is unclear. CDR1 and CDR2 from the germline V gene are MDHEN and SYDVKM. The CDR3 totals 14 residues. Between the trimmed V and J ends, which lost 8 bases and 5 bases, there was a span of 16 bases. Here the CDR3 DNA reads TGTGCCAGCCTCCAGGACGCCTCTTATCAGCCCCAGCATTTT. It encodes CASLQDASYQPQHF.